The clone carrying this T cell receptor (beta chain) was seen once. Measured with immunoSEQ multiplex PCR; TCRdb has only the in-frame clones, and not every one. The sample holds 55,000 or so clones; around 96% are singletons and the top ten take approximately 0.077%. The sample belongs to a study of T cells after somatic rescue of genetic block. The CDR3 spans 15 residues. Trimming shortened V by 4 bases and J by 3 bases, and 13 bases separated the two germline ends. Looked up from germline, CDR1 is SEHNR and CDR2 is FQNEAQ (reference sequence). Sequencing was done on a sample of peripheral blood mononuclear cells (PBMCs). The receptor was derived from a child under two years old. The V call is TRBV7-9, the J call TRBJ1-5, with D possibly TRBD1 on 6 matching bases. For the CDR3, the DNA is TGTGCCAGCAGCTCGCACACAGGGATCAATCAGCCCCAGCATTTT. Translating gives CASSSHTGINQPQHF.